This T cell receptor (beta chain) emerged from a study of cytomegalovirus exposure and HLA in healthy donors (dated by TCRdb to the late 2010s). A note on the overall study: In an earlier analysis of under 750 of the donors, about 260 Gb of sequence data and approximately 120 million unique TCR beta sequences from about 190 million T cells were reported. Roughly 290 gigabases of sequencing data and around 85 million unique TCR sequences made up an early release that covered 640 HLA-typed donors. The genetic ancestry cluster associated with self-reported Caucasian donors included about 81% of the approximately 410 genotyped donors. The aim of the study was to test whether cataloging public T cell receptors could identify signatures of past pathogen exposure. The study profiled the T cell repertoires of approximately 700 subjects by immunosequencing and related them to cytomegalovirus serostatus. A separate validation cohort of more than 100 different subjects was used in addition to the 666-subject first cohort. The study combined high-throughput TCR immunosequencing, statistical association of individual TCRs with disease status, and machine learning to predict cytomegalovirus infection status. To study patterns of TCR occurrence, a later analysis re-analyzed previously published TCR beta repertoires from 666 donors and added high-resolution HLA genotyping. Rather than drawing on any new phenotypic data, the later analysis identified candidate immune exposures from TCR beta sequences and the way those sequences occurred across donors. In an earlier analysis of around 540 of the donors, high-throughput TCR beta sequencing was used to judge whether each TCR beta V gene segment behaved as functional or pseudogenic. Donor age, sex, ethnicity and CMV serostatus were compiled together with the repertoire data. A later genetic analysis used genome-wide SNP genotypes for 398 of the 666 donors, treating that subset as a discovery cohort. Every discovery cohort repertoire had been produced on one sequencing platform. Class I and class II HLA loci were covered by the typing at four-digit resolution. Typing coverage varied by locus: about 620-630 donors for A, B, C, DRB1 and DQB1; approximately 500 for DQA1; about 600 for DPA1; 450 to 480 for DPB1. Because of strong linkage in the cohort, five DR-DQ haplotypes were treated as single units for association and clustering. Among 398 genotyped donors of the cohort, an average of about 240,000 unique TCR beta nucleotide sequences were sequenced per donor, about a sixth of them non-productive. What the work shows at the level of the full study, not this receptor alone: Correlated functional status among segregating V segments might reflect linkage disequilibrium, but an unknown experimental factor could not be ruled out. The classifier was reported to diagnose cytomegalovirus status with high specificity and sensitivity in both the original cohort and the validation cohort. A later analysis found that TCR association rates varied across HLA loci, with DRB1 alleles showing the most associated TCRs and HLA-C alleles the fewest. A later analysis associated around 16,000 TCR beta sequences with specific HLA alleles at a false discovery rate of 0.05. In a later analysis, HLA-associated TCR beta chains were found to be more clonally expanded and to have lower generation probabilities than equally common non-associated chains. According to the authors, the approach could potentially be generalized to other disease states and immunological phenotypes. When HLA alleles, especially DR and DQ, strongly co-occurred, TCR associations were difficult to assign to individual alleles. The study gave a list of some 150 TCR beta chains associated with cytomegalovirus. Some IMGT-functional V segments, including TRBV6-2 and TRBV6-3, could not be told apart with the 87-base-pair reads, so those segments were excluded. The earlier analysis of 587 of the donors excluded some 15 rarely observed V segments, including chromosome 9 orphons, because counts were too low. In vitro tests confirmed that a few of the cytomegalovirus-associated TCR beta chains recognize cytomegalovirus antigens. According to a later genetic analysis, donors in an Asian-associated ancestry cluster had fewer N-insertions in productive TCRs than the roughly 700-donor mean. The sequencing pipeline was judged likely to have produced a cluster of highly shared sequence variants as a technical artifact. This cohort had only TCR beta chains sequenced, and the lack of alpha or paired-chain data limited which features could be detected. While some public TCRs were present in many individuals, most TCR sequences turned up only very rarely across donors. A further reported finding was that TCR beta sequences accurately predicted the HLA-A and HLA-B alleles for most subjects in the first cohort. An earlier analysis of around 500 of the donors showed that most TCR beta V segments appeared in productive rearrangements either about 90% or about 30% of the time, which broadly matched IMGT annotations. HLA typing was unavailable for some donors at each locus, so association tests used only the typed subset. A later genetic analysis associated a missense DCLRE1C variant with V-gene and J-gene trimming of TCR beta chains, and an independent cohort replicated the association. Immune exposure information for the cohort was limited to CMV serostatus. Presence/absence analyses assumed roughly uniform sequencing depth across donors, an assumption that may not hold. Most CMV-associated TCR beta chains appeared to be HLA-restricted in a later analysis, and the HLA associations seemed to be driven largely by CMV exposure. A later analysis reported that several top co-occurrence clusters appeared linked to parvovirus B19, influenza, CMV and Epstein-Barr virus.

In total, just over 650 healthy bone marrow donors made up the cohort. Cohort members were all nominally healthy when sampled, although unrecorded immune exposures were likely present. The donor was CMV seropositive and belonged to the group of 250 to 300 seropositive cohort members. A peripheral blood sample was provided by each donor, and peripheral blood mononuclear cells were used for TCR beta sequencing. The Qiagen DNeasy Blood Extraction Kit was used to extract genomic DNA from the blood cell samples. The CDR3 spans 14 residues, from the cysteine through the phenylalanine. Kept here is only the CDR3 DNA, which spans 42 bases and is read in frame from base 1. The junction carries 11 bases between V and J, which are trimmed by 4 bases and 4 bases respectively. CDR1 SGDLS and CDR2 YYNGEE are derived from the germline V gene. This clone showed up just a few times. The clone's antigen remains unknown. No qualities accompany the bases; no much larger clone lies one base away.

To prepare the library, the immunoSEQ multiplex PCR assay was applied. For the multiplex PCR, a mixture combining 60 forward primers for TCR Vbeta segments and 13 reverse primers for TCR Jbeta segments was used. Amplification of the CDR3 region of rearranged TCR beta genes was performed with a multiplex PCR assay on genomic DNA. The amplified TCR beta libraries were sequenced on the Illumina HiSeq System as 87-base-pair reads. Per the source publication's procedure: Across the 670 or so repertoires, a later analysis counted roughly 84 million unique TCR beta chains, about 10 million of which were shared by at least two donors. A nearest-neighbor algorithm error-corrected the raw reads and collapsed the reads into unique sequences, merging closely related sequences to remove PCR and sequencing errors. CDR3 sequences were aligned to IMGT reference sequences to assign V, D and J gene segments. For a sequence to be retained, a match of at least six nucleotides to both a V gene segment and a J gene segment was required. Rearrangements were called productive when the CDR3 lacked stop codons and stayed in frame with V and J; all others were non-productive. CDR3 was defined by IMGT convention, running from the second conserved V-encoded cysteine to the conserved J-encoded phenylalanine. In an earlier analysis of more than 550 of the donors, sequences lacking an unambiguous match to a single V gene segment were excluded. In an earlier analysis of a few hundred of the donors, a V segment was called functional when productive rearrangements were above 56.7%, and segregating when the standard deviation between donors exceeded 5%. A statistical classification framework was developed to diagnose cytomegalovirus status using the catalog of TCR beta chain sequences. In a later analysis, TCR nucleotide sequences were compared against IMGT/GENE-DB human TR gene sequences so that V and J genes could be assigned. The TCRdist pipeline was used in a later analysis to assign CDR3 sequences and most-parsimonious VDJ recombination scenarios. In a later analysis, each TCR beta chain was defined by its CDR3 amino acid sequence together with its V-gene family, and reads lacking a unique V-gene family were excluded. A later analysis removed over 500 highly shared, low-generation-probability nucleotide sequences to deal with suspected cross-contamination and a sequencing artifact. For each public chain, a later analysis derived a clonal expansion index from normalized ranks of inferred template counts within each repertoire. In a later analysis, generation probabilities were computed using a VDJ recombination model fitted to out-of-frame rearrangements, and the results were checked against IGoR. A later analysis scored TCR-TCR, TCR-HLA and TCR-CMV co-occurrence with hypergeometric tests, applying a repertoire-size bias correction to TCR pairs. A later analysis estimated false discovery rates by permuting HLA or CMV assignments 20 times. A later analysis grouped co-occurring TCRs with DBSCAN, adding TCRdist sequence similarity when clustering within HLA-allele-positive subsets. For co-occurrence clustering, repertoires with fewer than 30,000 or more than 120,000 public chains were excluded, along with five repertoires with anomalous nucleotide sharing. TCRdb carries this immuneACCESS record with in-frame sequences only. Its versions omit some clonotypes, under half of them owing to an unresolved V gene in the studies checked, with the rest unexplained. The V and J calls and the clone size are those of that table, but D and trimming were determined from the DNA. This sample is represented by tens of thousands of clones; roughly 82% of them were singletons. The ten largest clones add up to about 19% of the sample.

This chain joins TRBV9 to TRBJ2-2; the D gene identity is not certain. The receptor was derived from a man between 70 and 80 years old in good health and CMV-seropositive. Sequenced input: PBMCs. This receptor carries the CDR3 CASSPYEFTGELFF. The sequence in DNA is TGTGCCAGCAGCCCTTATGAGTTCACCGGGGAGCTGTTTTTT.